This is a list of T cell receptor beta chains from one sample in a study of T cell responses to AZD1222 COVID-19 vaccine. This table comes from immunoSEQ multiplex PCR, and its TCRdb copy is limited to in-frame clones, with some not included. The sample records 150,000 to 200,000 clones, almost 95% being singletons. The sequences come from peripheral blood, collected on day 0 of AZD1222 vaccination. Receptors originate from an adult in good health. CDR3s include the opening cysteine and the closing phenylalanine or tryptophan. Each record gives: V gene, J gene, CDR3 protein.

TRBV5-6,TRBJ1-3,CASSFTGTLSGNTIYF
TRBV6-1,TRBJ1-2,CASSPISYGYTF
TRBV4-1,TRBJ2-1,CASSQDETSGGSSYNEQFF
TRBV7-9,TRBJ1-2,CASNSGEVRGYTF
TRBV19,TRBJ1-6,CVSKETGAADGSPLHF
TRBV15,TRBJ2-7,CATSRDRSSGYEQYF
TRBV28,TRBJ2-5,CASSLATVQETQYF
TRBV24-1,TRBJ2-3,CATSDYKGEDTQYF
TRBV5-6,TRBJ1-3,CASSLGPTSGNTIYF
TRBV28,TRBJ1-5,CASSSSGTGHQPQHF
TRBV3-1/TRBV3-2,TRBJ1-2,CASSLSSRPLYGYTF
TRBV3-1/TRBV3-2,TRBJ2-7,CASSRQGSSYEQYF
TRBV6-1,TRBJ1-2,CASSEQDSFSLYGYTF
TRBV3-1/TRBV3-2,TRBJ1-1,CASSQAWTEAFF